This T cell receptor beta chain was captured by sequencing in a study of OX40 agonist ivuxolimab in advanced cancers. Study results and limitations: Partly responding patients at 0.1-3.0 mg/kg showed some of the smallest clonal expansion. CD8+ T cells showed, on average, more clonal expansion than CD4+ cells. Clones of CD4+ and CD8+ blood T cells grew by week 6 at doses of 0.1 to 3.0 mg/kg. Among expanded peripheral T cells, antigen specificity went undetermined.

Germline-derived CDR1 and CDR2 are MDHEN and SYDVKM. This CDR3 spans 15 amino acids. Assay used: immunoSEQ multiplex PCR; TCRdb lists only in-frame clones, some missing. The top ten hold roughly 6.9% of the sample, which has some 86,000 clones, around 92% seen once. In regard to this clone: Its target is not known.

The chain carries TRBV28 and TRBJ2-5; D may be TRBD1 or TRBD2 (6 bases each). The J call may be incorrect, as the DNA end agrees better with TRBJ2-7. The sequences come from CD4+ or CD8+ T cells sorted from blood, collected in a trial of the OX40 agonist ivuxolimab. The receptor was derived from an adult with an advanced solid tumor such as melanoma, head and neck, liver or kidney cancer. The CDR3 loop reads CASSPRGVGGYEQYF. The DNA of the CDR3 is TGTGCCAGCAGCCCAAGGGGGGTGGGCGGTTACGAGCAGTACTTC.